The 10 T cell receptor beta chains reported below all come from one sample, sequenced in a study of T cell clonality in common variable immunodeficiency. Sequencing used immunoSEQ multiplex PCR; TCRdb keeps in-frame clones, though not all of them. The data show about 66,000 clones, with none appearing a single time. Input material: peripheral blood mononuclear cells. Receptors were obtained from a person between 18 and 70 years old in good health.

This clone was seen many times. Read coverage stops 3 residues before the CDR3 terminus; the germline J gene supplies the remainder. The rearrangement joins TRBV7-3 to TRBJ2-7; tentative D call: TRBD1 (5 bases). Trimming stripped 1 base from V and 4 bases from J, with 14 bases between. In germline, CDR1 is SGHTA, CDR2 FQGTGA. This CDR3 has 15 residues. The CDR3 loop is CASSLMAGFRYEQYF. CDR3 DNA, as far as it was read: TGTGCCAGCAGCTTAATGGCAGGGTTTAGGTACGAG.

At least ten counts were recorded for this clone. Coverage ceases 3 residues before the CDR3 finishes, and the germline J gene fills in the end. The chain combines TRBV6-2 or TRBV6-3 with TRBJ1-2; 8 nucleotides match TRBD1. The CDR3 is made up of 16 amino acids. V lost 8 bases to trimming and J lost 0 bases; unmatched junction nucleotides: 11. Germline CDR1 is MNHEY and CDR2 is SVGEGT. CDR3 DNA, as far as it was read: TGTGCCAGCTATACTACAGGGGGAGAAGCTAACTATGGC. It encodes CASYTTGGEANYG. The full CDR3 sequence reads CASYTTGGEANYGYTF.

This clone was found many times. The read terminates 3 residues before the CDR3 end, so the remaining end is supplied by the germline J gene. V gene TRBV12-5 combines with J gene TRBJ2-2; 9 bases line up with TRBD1. CDR1 and CDR2 from the germline V gene are LGHNT and FRNRAP. The CDR3 contains 16 residues. The junction had 5 bases not matched to a gene; V was cut back by 1 base and J by 5 bases. The sequenced CDR3 bases are TGTGCTAGTGGTTTGGACAGGGGGCAAGGAACCGGGGAG. Its protein is CASGLDRGQGTGE. The entire CDR3 protein reads CASGLDRGQGTGELFF.

The table lists this clone with many counts. Read coverage stops 3 residues before the CDR3 terminus; the germline J gene supplies the remainder. V and J are TRBV20-1 and TRBJ2-7; 9 bases agree with TRBD2. Germline V gene lookup returns CDR1 DFQATT and CDR2 SNEGSKA (reference sequence). CDR3 length: 17 residues. After removal of 5 bases from V and 3 bases from J, the junction contained 17 bases not matched to a gene. The CDR3 DNA, read in part, is TGCAGTGCTCCCCAAAACCACATAGCGGGAGTTATCTACGAG. Its translation is CSAPQNHIAGVIYE. The entire CDR3 is CSAPQNHIAGVIYEQYF.

This clone was observed at least ten times. The CDR3 goes on 3 residues after the read ends, and that part is filled in from the germline J gene. The J gene is TRBJ1-4, the V gene TRBV19; 9 bases fit TRBD1. CDR1 and CDR2 (germline): LNHDA, SQIVND (reference sequence). V shed 9 bases and J 6 bases; nucleotides not matched to a gene: 5. The CDR3 has 13 residues. The CDR3 protein is CASARDRDEKLFF. The CDR3 DNA, read in part, is TGTGCCAGCGCCCGGGACAGGGATGAAAAA. The full variable domain, with the rest looked up from reference TRBV19 and TRBJ1-4, is DGGITQSPKYLFRKEGQNVTLSCEQNLNHDAMYWYRQDPGQGLRLIYYSQIVNDFQKGDIAEGYSVSREKKESFPLTVTSAQKNPTAFYLCASARDRDEKLFFGSGTQLSVL.

Ten or more counts support this clone. The DNA ends 3 residues before the CDR3 does, and the rest of the CDR3 is filled in from the germline J gene. V usage is TRBV2 and J usage is TRBJ2-3; TRBD2 matches at 11 bases. V shed 3 bases and J 4 bases; nucleotides not matched to a gene: 3. The CDR3 contains 15 residues. Per germline, CDR1 SNHLY and CDR2 FYNNEI. The CDR3 here is CASSDTSGGSDTQYF. Incomplete CDR3 DNA: TGTGCCAGCAGTGATACTAGCGGGGGTTCAGATACG.

This clone was seen at least ten times. The CDR3 is cut off 3 residues early in the read; its end comes from the germline J gene. The chain employs TRBV6-2 or TRBV6-3 and TRBJ2-3; D is uncertain. Germline-derived CDR1 and CDR2 are MNHEY and SVGEGT. V shed 0 bases and J shed 2 bases, with 12 bases lying between them. There are 16 residues in the CDR3. The DNA read from the CDR3 is TGTGCCAGCAGTTACTCAACGGCGGATGACACAGATACG. It yields the protein CASSYSTADDTDT. The whole CDR3 protein reads CASSYSTADDTDTQYF.

This clone was counted at least ten times. Read data end 3 residues before the CDR3 end; the end is taken from the germline J gene. V and J are TRBV30 and TRBJ1-1, with D possibly TRBD1 on 6 matching bases. CDR1 and CDR2 from the germline V gene are GTSNPN and SVGIG (reference sequence). Trimming cost V 2 bases and J 1 base, with 14 bases left between them. CDR3 length: 15 residues. The CDR3 sequence: CAWSSPSQGNTEAFF. The sequenced part of the CDR3 DNA is TGTGCCTGGAGTTCGCCTTCACAGGGGAACACTGAA.

This clone was counted many times. The observed sequence ends 3 residues before the CDR3 terminus, with the missing tail filled in from the germline J gene. V gene TRBV19 combines with J gene TRBJ1-2, with D possibly matching TRBD1 (5 bases). Per germline, CDR1 LNHDA and CDR2 SQIVND (reference sequence). The V end lost 6 bases, the J end lost 0 bases, and 17 bases lay between the germline ends. The length of the CDR3 is 16 residues. The part of the CDR3 DNA that was read is TGTGCCAGTAGCCAACGTGGCGCGGGGGCTAACTATGGC. Its translation: CASSQRGAGANYG. The whole CDR3 protein is CASSQRGAGANYGYTF. Together with reference TRBV19 and TRBJ1-2, the CDR3 gives the full variable domain: DGGITQSPKYLFRKEGQNVTLSCEQNLNHDAMYWYRQDPGQGLRLIYYSQIVNDFQKGDIAEGYSVSREKKESFPLTVTSAQKNPTAFYLCASSQRGAGANYGYTFGSGTRLTVV.

This clone was seen many times. The read is 3 residues too short to cover the CDR3 end, so that end is filled in from the germline J gene. The chain employs TRBV5-1 and TRBJ2-1, with 12 nucleotides matching TRBD2. The V segment lost 7 bases and the J segment 8 bases; nucleotides outside the gene matches: 10. CDR1 SGHRS and CDR2 YFSETQ come from the germline V gene. This CDR3 region has 15 residues. The CDR3 loop reads CASELAGGPGDEQFF. Partial CDR3 DNA: TGCGCCAGCGAGCTAGCGGGAGGGCCGGGAGATGAG.